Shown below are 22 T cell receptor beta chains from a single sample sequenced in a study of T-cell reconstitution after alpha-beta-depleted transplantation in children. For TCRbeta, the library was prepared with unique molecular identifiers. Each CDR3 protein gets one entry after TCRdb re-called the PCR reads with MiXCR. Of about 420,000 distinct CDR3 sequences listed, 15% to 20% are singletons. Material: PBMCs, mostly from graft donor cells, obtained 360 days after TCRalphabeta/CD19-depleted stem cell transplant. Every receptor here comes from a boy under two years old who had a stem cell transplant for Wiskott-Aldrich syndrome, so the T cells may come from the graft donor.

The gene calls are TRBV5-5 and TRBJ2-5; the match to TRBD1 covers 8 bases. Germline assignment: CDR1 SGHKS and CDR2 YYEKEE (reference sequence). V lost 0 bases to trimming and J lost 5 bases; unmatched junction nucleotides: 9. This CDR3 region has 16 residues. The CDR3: CASSLVTQGAQETQYF. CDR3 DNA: TGTGCCAGCAGCTTGGTCACTCAGGGGGCACAGGAGACCCAGTACTTC.

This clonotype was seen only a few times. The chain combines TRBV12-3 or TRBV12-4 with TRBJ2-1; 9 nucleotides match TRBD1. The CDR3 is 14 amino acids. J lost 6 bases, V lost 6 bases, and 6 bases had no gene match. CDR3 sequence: CASRRTGEGNEQFF. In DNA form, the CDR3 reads TGTGCCAGCAGACGGACAGGGGAGGGCAATGAGCAGTTCTTC.

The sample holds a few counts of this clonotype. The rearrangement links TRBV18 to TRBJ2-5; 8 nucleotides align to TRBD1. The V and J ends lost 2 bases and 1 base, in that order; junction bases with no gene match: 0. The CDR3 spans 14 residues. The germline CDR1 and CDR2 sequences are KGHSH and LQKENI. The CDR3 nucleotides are TGTGCCAGCTCACCAACAGGGGGCCAAGAGACCCAGTACTTC. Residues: CASSPTGGQETQYF.

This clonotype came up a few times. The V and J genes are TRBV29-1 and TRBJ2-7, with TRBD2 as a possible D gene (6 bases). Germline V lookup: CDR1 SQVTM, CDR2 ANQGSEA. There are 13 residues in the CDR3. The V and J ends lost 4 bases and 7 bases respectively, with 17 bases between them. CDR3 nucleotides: TGCAGCGTTGGGACCCGACTAGTGGGGGAGCAGTACTTC. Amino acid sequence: CSVGTRLVGEQYF.

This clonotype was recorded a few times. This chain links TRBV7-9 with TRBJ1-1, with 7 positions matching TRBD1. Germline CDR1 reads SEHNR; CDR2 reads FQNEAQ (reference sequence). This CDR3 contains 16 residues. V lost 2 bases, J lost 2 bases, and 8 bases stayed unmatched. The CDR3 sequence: CASSLYARGGNTEAFF. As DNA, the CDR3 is TGTGCCAGCAGCTTATATGCCAGGGGGGGAAACACTGAAGCTTTCTTT. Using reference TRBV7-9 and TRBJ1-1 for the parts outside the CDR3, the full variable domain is DTGVSQNPRHKITKRGQNVTFRCDPISEHNRLYWYRQTLGQGPEFLTYFQNEAQLEKSRLLSDRFSAERPKGSFSTLEIQRTEQGDSAMYLCASSLYARGGNTEAFFGQGTRLTVV.

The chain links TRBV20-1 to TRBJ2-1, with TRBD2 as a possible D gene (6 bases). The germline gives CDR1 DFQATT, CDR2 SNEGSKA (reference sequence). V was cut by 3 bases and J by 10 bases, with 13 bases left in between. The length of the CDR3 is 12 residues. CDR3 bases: TGCAGTGCTAGCGGGAGCCTTACGGAGCAGTTCTTC. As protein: CSASGSLTEQFF.

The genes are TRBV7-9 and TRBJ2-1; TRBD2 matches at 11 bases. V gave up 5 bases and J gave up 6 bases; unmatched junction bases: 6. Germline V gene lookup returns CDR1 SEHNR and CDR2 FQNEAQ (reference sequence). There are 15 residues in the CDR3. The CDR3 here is CASSRPGLAANEQFF. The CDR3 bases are TGTGCCAGCAGCCGCCCGGGACTAGCGGCCAATGAGCAGTTCTTC.

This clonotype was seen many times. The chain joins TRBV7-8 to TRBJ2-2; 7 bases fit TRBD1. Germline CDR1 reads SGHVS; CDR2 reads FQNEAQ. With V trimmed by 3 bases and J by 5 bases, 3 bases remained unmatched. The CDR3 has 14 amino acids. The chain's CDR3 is CASSFDRVTGELFF. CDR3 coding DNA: TGTGCCAGCAGCTTCGACAGGGTAACCGGGGAGCTGTTTTTT. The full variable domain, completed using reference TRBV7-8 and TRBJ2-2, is GAGVSQSPRYKVAKRGQDVALRCDPISGHVSLFWYQQALGQGPEFLTYFQNEAQLDKSGLPSDRFFAERPEGSVSTLKIQRTQQEDSAVYLCASSFDRVTGELFFGEGSRLTVL.

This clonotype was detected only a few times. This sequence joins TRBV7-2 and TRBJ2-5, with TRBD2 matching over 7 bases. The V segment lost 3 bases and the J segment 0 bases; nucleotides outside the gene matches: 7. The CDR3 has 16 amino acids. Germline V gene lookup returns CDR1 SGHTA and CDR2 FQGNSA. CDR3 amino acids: CASSFGGRGNQETQYF. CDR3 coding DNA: TGTGCCAGCAGCTTCGGGGGGAGGGGAAACCAAGAGACCCAGTACTTC.

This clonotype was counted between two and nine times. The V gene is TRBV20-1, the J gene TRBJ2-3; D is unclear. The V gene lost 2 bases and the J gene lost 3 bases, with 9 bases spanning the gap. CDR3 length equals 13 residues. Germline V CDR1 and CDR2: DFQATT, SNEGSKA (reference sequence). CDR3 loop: CSARSSLTDTQYF. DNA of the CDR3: TGCAGTGCTAGAAGCTCCCTGACAGATACGCAGTATTTT.

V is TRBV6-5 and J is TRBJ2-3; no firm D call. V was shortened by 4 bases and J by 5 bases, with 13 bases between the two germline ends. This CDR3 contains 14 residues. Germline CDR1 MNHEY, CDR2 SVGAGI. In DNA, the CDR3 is TGTGCCAGCAGTTTAATCGTAAAGAGAGATACGCAGTATTTT. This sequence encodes CASSLIVKRDTQYF.

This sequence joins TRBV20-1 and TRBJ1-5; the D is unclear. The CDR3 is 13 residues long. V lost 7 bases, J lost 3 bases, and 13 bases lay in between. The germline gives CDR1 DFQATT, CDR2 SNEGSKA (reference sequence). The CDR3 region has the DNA TGCAGTGGTTCGTGGGGTTTCAATCAGCCCCAGCATTTT. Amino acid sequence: CSGSWGFNQPQHF.

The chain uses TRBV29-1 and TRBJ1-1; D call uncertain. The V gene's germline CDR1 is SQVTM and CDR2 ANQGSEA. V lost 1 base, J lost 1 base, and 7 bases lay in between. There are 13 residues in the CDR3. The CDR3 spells CSVEGRQNTEAFF. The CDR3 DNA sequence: TGCAGCGTTGAAGGCAGACAGAACACTGAAGCTTTCTTT. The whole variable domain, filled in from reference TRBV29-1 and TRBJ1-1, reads SAVISQKPSRDICQRGTSLTIQCQVDSQVTMMFWYRQQPGQSLTLIATANQGSEATYESGFVIDKFPISRPNLTFSTLTVSNMSPEDSSIYLCSVEGRQNTEAFFGQGTRLTVV.

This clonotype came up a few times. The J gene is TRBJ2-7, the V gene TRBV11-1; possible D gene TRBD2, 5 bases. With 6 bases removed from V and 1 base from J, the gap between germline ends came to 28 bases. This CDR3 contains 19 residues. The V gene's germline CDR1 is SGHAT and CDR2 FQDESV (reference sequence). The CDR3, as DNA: TGTGCCAGCAGAGATCTCCGGGATCACACCTGGTGGCTTTCCTACGAGCAGTACTTC. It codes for CASRDLRDHTWWLSYEQYF.

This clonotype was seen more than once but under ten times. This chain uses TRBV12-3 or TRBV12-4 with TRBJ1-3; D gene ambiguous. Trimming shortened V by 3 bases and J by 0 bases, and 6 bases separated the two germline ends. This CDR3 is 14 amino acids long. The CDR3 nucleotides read TGTGCCAGCAGTTTTTGGGGCTCTGGAAACACCATATATTTT. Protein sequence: CASSFWGSGNTIYF.

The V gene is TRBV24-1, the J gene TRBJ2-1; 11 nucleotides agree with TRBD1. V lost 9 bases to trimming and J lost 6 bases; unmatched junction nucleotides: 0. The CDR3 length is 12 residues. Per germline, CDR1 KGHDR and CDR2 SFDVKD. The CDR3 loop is CATGTGGNEQFF. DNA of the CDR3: TGTGCCACCGGGACAGGGGGCAATGAGCAGTTCTTC.

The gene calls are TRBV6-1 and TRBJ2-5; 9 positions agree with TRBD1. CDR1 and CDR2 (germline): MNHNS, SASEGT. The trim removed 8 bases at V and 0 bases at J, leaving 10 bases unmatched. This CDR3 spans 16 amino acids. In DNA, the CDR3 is TGTGCCAGCCTGACCCCCGGGACAGGGTACCAAGAGACCCAGTACTTC. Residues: CASLTPGTGYQETQYF.

CDR3 residues: CATSDAAGWRDTQYF. The CDR3 DNA follows: TGTGCCACCAGTGATGCGGCAGGGTGGAGGGATACGCAGTATTTT. The V gene is TRBV24-1, the J gene TRBJ2-3; either TRBD1 or TRBD2 may fit D (5 bases each). The germline V and J ends were trimmed by 3 bases and 6 bases, with 15 bases remaining between them. The CDR3 has 15 residues. Per the germline V gene, CDR1 is KGHDR and CDR2 is SFDVKD.

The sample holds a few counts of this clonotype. CDR3 in DNA: TGCGCCAGCAGCCAGCGTGGCGCCGGGACAGCGAAAGCTCATGAGCAGTTCTTC. Translating it yields CASSQRGAGTAKAHEQFF. The chain couples TRBV4-1 to TRBJ2-1, with 7 bases aligning to TRBD1. This CDR3 comprises 18 residues. Trimming took 3 bases from V and 8 from J; bases not matched to a gene: 19. Germline V CDR1 and CDR2: MGHRA, YSYEKL.

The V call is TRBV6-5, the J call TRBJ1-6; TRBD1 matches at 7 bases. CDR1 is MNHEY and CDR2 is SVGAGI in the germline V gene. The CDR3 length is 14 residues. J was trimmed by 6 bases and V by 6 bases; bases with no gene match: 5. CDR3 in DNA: TGTGCCAGCAGACGAACAGGGGTTAATTCACCCCTCCACTTT. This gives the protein CASRRTGVNSPLHF.

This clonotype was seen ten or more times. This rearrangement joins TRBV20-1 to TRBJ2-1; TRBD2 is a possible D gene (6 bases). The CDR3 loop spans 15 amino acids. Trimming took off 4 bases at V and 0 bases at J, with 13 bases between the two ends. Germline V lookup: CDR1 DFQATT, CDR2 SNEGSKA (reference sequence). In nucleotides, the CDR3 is TGCAGTGCTAAGTTTGTAGCGGTCTCCTACAATGAGCAGTTCTTC. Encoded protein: CSAKFVAVSYNEQFF.

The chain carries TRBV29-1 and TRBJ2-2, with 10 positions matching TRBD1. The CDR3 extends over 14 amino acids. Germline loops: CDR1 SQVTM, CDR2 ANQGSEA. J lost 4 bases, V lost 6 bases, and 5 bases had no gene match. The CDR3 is CSVWTGGSTGELFF. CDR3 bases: TGCAGCGTATGGACAGGGGGAAGCACCGGGGAGCTGTTTTTT.